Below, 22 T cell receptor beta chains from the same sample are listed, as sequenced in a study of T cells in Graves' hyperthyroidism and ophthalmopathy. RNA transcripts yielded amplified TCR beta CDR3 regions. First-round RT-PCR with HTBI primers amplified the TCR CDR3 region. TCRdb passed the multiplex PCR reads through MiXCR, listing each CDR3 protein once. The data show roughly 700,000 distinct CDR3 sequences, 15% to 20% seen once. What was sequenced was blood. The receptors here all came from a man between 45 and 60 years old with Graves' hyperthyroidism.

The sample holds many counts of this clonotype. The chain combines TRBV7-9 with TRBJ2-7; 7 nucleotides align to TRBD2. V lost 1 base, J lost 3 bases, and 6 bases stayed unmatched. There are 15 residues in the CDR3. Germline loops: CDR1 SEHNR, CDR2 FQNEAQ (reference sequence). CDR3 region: CASSLDGGSHYEQYF. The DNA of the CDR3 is TGTGCCAGCAGCTTAGATGGCGGGAGCCACTACGAGCAGTACTTC.

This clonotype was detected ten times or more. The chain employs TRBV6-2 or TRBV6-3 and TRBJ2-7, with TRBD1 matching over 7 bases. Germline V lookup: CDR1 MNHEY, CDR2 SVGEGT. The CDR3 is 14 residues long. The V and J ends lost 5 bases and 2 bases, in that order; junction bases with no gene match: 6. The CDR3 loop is CASSGRTGAYEQYF. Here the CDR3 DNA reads TGTGCCAGCAGTGGACGGACAGGAGCCTACGAGCAGTACTTC.

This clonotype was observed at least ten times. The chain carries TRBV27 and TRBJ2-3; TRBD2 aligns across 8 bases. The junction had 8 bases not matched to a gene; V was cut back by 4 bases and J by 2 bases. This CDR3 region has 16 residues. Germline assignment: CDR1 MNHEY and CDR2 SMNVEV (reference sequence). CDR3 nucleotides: TGTGCCAGCAGTTCCTCAGCGGGAGAGTACACAGATACGCAGTATTTT. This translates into CASSSSAGEYTDTQYF.

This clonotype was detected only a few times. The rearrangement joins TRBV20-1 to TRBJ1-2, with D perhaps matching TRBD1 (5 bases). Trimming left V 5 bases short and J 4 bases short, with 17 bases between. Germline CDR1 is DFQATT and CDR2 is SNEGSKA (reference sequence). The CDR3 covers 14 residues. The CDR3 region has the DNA TGCAGTGCTGGAGTCCCGGGACGTGTCTATGGCTACACCTTC. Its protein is CSAGVPGRVYGYTF.

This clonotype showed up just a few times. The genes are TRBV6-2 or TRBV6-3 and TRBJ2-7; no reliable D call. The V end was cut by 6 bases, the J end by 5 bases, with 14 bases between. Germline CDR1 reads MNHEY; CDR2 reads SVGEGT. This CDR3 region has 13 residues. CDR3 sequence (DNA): TGTGCCAGCAGCTTACCTCAGGCCGACGAGCAGTACTTC. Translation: CASSLPQADEQYF.

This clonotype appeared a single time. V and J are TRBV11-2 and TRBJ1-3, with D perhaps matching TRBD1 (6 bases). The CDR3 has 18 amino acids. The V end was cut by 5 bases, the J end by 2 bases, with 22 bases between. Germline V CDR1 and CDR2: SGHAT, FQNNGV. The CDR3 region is CASSRTAPANPPGNTIYF. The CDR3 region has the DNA TGTGCCAGCAGCAGGACAGCCCCAGCTAACCCACCTGGAAACACCATATATTTT.

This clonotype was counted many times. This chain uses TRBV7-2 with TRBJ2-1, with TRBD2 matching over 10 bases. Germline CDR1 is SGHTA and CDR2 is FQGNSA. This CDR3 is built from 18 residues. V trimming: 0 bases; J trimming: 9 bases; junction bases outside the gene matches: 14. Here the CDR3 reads CASSLAMIGLAGVPEQFF. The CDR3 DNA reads TGTGCCAGCAGCTTAGCCATGATAGGGCTAGCGGGAGTCCCTGAGCAGTTCTTC.

DNA for the CDR3: TGTGCCAGCATCTCCCCGGACGAGCAGTACTTC. Translated: CASISPDEQYF. This sequence joins TRBV7-3 and TRBJ2-7, with D uncertain. Between the trimmed V and J ends, which lost 7 bases and 5 bases, there was a span of 9 bases. The germline V gene encodes CDR1 SGHTA and CDR2 FQGTGA. The CDR3 runs to 11 residues.

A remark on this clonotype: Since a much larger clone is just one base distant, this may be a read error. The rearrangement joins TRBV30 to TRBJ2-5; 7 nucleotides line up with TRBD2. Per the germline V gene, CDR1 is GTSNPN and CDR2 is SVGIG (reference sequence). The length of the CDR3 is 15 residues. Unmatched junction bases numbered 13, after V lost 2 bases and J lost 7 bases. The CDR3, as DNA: TGTGCCTGGAGTAGCGCGACGGGGGGTTCGGGGACCCAGTACTTC. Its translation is CAWSSATGGSGTQYF.

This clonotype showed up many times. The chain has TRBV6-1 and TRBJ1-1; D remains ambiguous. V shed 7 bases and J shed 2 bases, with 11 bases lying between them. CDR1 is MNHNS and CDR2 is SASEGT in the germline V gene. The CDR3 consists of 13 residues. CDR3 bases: TGTGCCAGCACCGTATTGGGTAACACTGAAGCTTTCTTT. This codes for CASTVLGNTEAFF.

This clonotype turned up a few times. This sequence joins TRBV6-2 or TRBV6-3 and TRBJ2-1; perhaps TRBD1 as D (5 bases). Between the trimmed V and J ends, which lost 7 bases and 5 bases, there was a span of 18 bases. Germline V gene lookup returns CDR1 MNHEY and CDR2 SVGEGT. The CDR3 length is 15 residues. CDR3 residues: CASTPYPVQDNEQFF. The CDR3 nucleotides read TGTGCCAGCACCCCTTATCCCGTACAGGACAATGAGCAGTTCTTC.

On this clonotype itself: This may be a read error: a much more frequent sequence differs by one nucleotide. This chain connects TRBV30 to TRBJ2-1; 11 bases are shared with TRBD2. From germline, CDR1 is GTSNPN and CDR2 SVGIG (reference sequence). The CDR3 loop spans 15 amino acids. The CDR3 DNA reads TGTGCCTGGAGTATCCGGCTAGCGGGAGGCAATGAGCAGCTCTTC. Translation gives CAWSIRLAGGNEQLF.

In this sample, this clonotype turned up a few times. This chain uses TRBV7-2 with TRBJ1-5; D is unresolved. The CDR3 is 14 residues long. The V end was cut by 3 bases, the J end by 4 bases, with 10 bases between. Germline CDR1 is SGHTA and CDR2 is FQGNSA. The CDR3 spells CASSFSEGNQPQHF. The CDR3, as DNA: TGTGCCAGCAGCTTTTCAGAAGGAAATCAGCCCCAGCATTTT.

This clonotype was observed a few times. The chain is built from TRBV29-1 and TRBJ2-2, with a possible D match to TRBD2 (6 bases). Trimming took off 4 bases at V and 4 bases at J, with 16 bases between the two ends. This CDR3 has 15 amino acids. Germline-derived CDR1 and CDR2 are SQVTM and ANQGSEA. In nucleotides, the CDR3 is TGCAGCGTTGTCCGGGACGGGGACTTCACCGGGGAGCTGTTTTTT. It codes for CSVVRDGDFTGELFF.

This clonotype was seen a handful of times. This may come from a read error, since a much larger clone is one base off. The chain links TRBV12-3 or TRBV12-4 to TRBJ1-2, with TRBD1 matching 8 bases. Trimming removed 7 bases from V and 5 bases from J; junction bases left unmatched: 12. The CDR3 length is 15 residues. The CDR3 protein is CASTLDRERKYGYTF. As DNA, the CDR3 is TGTGCCAGCACCCTGGACAGGGAGAGAAAGTATGGCTACACCTTC.

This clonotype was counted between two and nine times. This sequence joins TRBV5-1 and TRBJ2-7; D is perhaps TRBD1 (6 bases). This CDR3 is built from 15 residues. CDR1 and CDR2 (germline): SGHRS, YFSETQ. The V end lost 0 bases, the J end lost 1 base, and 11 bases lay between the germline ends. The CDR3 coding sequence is TGCGCCAGCAGCTTGGACAGGGTCTTATCCTACGAGCAGTACTTC. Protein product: CASSLDRVLSYEQYF.

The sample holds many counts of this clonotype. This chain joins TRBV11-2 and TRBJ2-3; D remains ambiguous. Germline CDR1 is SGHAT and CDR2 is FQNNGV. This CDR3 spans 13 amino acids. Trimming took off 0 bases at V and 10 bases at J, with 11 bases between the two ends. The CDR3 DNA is TGTGCCAGCAGCTTAGATCATAGACCCTCGCAGTATTTT. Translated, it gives CASSLDHRPSQYF.

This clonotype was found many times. In DNA form, the CDR3 reads TGTGCCAGCTCACCCCCTACTAGCGGCGAGCAGTACTTC. It specifies CASSPPTSGEQYF. The chain is built from TRBV18 and TRBJ2-7; 8 bases map to TRBD2. Looked up from germline, CDR1 is KGHSH and CDR2 is LQKENI. V shed 3 bases, J shed 6 bases, and the junction held 4 bases outside the gene matches. This CDR3 has 13 amino acids.

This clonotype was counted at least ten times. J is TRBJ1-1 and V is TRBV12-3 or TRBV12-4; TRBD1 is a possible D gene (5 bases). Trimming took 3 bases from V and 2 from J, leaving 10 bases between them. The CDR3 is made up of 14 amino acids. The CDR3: CASSLGDLNTEAFF. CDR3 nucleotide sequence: TGTGCCAGCAGTTTGGGGGACCTTAACACTGAAGCTTTCTTT.

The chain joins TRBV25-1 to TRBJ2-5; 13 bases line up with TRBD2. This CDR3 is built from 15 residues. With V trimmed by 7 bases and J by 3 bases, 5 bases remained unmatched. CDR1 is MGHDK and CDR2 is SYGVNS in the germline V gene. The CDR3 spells CASTTSGRLKETQYF. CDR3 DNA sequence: TGTGCCAGCACGACTAGCGGGAGGCTCAAAGAGACCCAGTACTTC.

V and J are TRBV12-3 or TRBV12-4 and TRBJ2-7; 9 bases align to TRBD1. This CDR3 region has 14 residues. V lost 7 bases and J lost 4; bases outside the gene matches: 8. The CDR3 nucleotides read TGTGCCAGCATCAAAACAGGGGGCACGTACGAGCAGTACTTC. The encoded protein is CASIKTGGTYEQYF.

The CDR3 protein is CASSQAVFREGGTQYF. CDR3 in DNA: TGCGCCAGCAGCCAAGCGGTTTTCAGGGAGGGGGGGACCCAGTACTTC. The genes are TRBV4-1 and TRBJ2-5; D is perhaps TRBD2 (7 bases). V was pared by 1 base and J by 7 bases, with 19 bases between. Looked up from germline, CDR1 is MGHRA and CDR2 is YSYEKL. The CDR3 consists of 16 residues.